This is a list of T cell receptor beta chains from one sample in a study of early T cells in non-severe SARS-CoV-2 infection. TCRdb ran MiXCR on the 5' RACE reads and lists one entry per CDR3 protein. Of 25,000 to 35,000 distinct CDR3 sequences listed, around 4% are singletons. Sequenced: whole blood. The receptor set was obtained from an adult who was a healthcare worker with PCR-confirmed SARS-CoV-2 infection or an uninfected control (not recorded which). Both conserved end residues are part of each CDR3. The D gene is left open where the match is weak. Not all rows give a size; the values are once, few, many and, for expanded clones, a class.

v_call	clone_size	cdr3_length	j_call	d_call	cdr3_nt	cdr3_aa
TRBV7-2	NA	15	TRBJ1-2	NA	TGTGCCAGCAGCTTTTACAGGGAATCTAACTATGGCTACACCTTC	CASSFYRESNYGYTF
TRBV7-6	many	17	TRBJ2-3	NA	TGTGCCAGCAGCTTGGGGTCGCGGGGGCCTCGCACAGATACGCAGTATTTT	CASSLGSRGPRTDTQYF
TRBV19	many	12	TRBJ1-2	NA	TGTGCCAGTAGTATAGGTCAGATTGGCTACACCTTC	CASSIGQIGYTF
TRBV5-1	many	15	TRBJ2-1	TRBD2	TGCGCCAGCAGCTGGGGACTAGCCGGCTACAATGAGCAGTTCTTC	CASSWGLAGYNEQFF
TRBV7-2	many	17	TRBJ2-3	TRBD2	TGTGCCAGCAGCTTAGGGACTAGCGGGGCTTTAGGTGGTACGCAGTATTTT	CASSLGTSGALGGTQYF
TRBV5-4	few	14	TRBJ2-1	TRBD2	TGTGCCAGCAGCTCCGGGGGGGCGGACAATGAGCAGTTCTTC	CASSSGGADNEQFF
TRBV4-2	many	15	TRBJ2-7	NA	TGTGCCAGCAGCCAAGTCCGTGGGGCTGCCTACGAGCAGTACTTC	CASSQVRGAAYEQYF
TRBV5-4	many	13	TRBJ1-1	NA	TGTGCCAGCAGCCCAGGGACGGCGTTCTCGGCTTTCTTT	CASSPGTAFSAFF
TRBV12-3/TRBV12-4	many	13	TRBJ1-5	TRBD1	TGTGCGAGACAGGGAGAAGACAATCAGCCCCAGCATTTT	CARQGEDNQPQHF
TRBV27	many	16	TRBJ2-6	NA	TGTGCCAGCAGTTTATTCAAGGGGTCAGGGGCCAACGTCCTGACTTTC	CASSLFKGSGANVLTF
TRBV5-1	many	19	TRBJ2-2	TRBD2	TGCGCCAGCAGCTTACGGACTAGCGGGGGGTTCGCGAACACCGGGGAGCTGTTTTTT	CASSLRTSGGFANTGELFF
TRBV6-4	many	13	TRBJ1-1	NA	TGTGCCAGCAGTGACTCGCAGGGATCTGAAGCTTTCTTT	CASSDSQGSEAFF
TRBV2	many	13	TRBJ2-5	NA	TGTGCCATCCGGAGGAGGGAACAAGAGACCCAGTACTTC	CAIRRREQETQYF
TRBV5-1	many	14	TRBJ2-5	TRBD1	TGCGCCAGCAGGAACAGGGGGATCCAAGAGACCCAGTACTTC	CASRNRGIQETQYF
TRBV12-3/TRBV12-4	many	13	TRBJ1-1	NA	TGTGCCAGCAGCATTAAGGGATATACTGAAGCTTTCTTT	CASSIKGYTEAFF
TRBV13	few	15	TRBJ2-7	TRBD2	TGTGCCAGCAGTTACCAGCTAGCGGGAAAGTACGAGCAGTACTTC	CASSYQLAGKYEQYF